This T cell receptor beta chain was documented in a study of OX40 agonist ivuxolimab in advanced cancers. For the study at large: Partial responses, seen in three patients, involved one hepatocellular carcinoma and two cutaneous melanomas.

Findings of the study overall: Mean expanded clone counts were higher in CD8+ than CD4+ T cells. Among patients with partial responses at 0.1-3.0 mg/kg, clonal expansion was among the lowest.

With baseline, cycle 4 day 1, and cycle 7 day 1 as timepoints, blood was sampled. This CDR3 has 15 amino acids. Germline V gives CDR1 SGHTA, CDR2 FQGNSA. The trim removed 1 base at V and 5 bases at J, leaving 6 bases unmatched. Repertoires were generated with immunoSEQ multiplex PCR, while TCRdb's copy carries only in-frame clones and drops some. The table includes tens of thousands of clones, around four fifths detected once. About this clone: Its target is unknown.

V is TRBV7-2 and J is TRBJ2-5, with TRBD1 matching over 8 bases. Sequencing used CD4+ or CD8+ T cells sorted from blood, obtained in a trial of the OX40 agonist ivuxolimab. The sequence was collected from an adult with an advanced solid tumor such as melanoma, head and neck, liver or kidney cancer. CDR3 sequence reads: CASSLVQGAGETQYF. The CDR3 coding sequence is TGTGCCAGCAGCTTAGTTCAGGGGGCAGGGGAGACCCAGTACTTC.